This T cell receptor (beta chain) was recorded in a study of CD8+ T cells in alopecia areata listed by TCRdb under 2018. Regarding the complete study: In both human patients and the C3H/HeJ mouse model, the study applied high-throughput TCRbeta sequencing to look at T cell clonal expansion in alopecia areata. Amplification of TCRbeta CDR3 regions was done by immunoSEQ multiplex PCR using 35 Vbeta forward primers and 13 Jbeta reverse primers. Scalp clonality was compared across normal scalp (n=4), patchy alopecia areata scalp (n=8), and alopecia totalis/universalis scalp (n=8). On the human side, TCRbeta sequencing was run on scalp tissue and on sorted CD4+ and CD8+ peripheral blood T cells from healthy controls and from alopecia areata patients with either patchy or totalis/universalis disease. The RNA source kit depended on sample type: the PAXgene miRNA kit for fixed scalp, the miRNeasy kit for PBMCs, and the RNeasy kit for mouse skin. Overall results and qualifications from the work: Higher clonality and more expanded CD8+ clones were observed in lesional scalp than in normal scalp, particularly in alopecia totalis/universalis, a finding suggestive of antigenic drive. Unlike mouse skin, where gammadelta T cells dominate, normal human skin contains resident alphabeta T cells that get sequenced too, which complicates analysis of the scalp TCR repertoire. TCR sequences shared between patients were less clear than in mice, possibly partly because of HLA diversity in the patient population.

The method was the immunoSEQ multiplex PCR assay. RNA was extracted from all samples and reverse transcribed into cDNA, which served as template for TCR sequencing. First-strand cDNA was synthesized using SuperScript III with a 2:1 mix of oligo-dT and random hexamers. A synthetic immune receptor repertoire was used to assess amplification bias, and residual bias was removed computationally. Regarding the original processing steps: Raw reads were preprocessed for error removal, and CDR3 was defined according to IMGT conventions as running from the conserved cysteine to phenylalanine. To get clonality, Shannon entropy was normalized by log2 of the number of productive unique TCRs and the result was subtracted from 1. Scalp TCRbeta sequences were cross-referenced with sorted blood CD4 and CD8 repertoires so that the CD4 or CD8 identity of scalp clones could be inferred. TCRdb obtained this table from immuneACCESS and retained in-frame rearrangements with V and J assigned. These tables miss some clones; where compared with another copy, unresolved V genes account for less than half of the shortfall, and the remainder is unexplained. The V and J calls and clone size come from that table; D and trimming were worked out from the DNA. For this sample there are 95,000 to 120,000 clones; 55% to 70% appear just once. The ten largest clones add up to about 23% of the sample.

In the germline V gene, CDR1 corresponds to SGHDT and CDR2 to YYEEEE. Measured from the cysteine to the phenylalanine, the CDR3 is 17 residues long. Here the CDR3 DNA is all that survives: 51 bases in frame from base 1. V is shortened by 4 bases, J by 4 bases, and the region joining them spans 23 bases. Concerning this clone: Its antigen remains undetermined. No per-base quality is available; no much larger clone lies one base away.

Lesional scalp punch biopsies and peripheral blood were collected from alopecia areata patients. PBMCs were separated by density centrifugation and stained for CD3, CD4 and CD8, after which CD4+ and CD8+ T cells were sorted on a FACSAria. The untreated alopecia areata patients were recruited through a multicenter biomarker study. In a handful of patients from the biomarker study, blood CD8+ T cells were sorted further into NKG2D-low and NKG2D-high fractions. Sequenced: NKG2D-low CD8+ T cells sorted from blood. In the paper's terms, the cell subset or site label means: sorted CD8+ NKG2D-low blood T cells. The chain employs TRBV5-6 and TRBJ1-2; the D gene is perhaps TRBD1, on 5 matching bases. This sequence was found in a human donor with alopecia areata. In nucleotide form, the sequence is TGTGCCAGCAGCCCAGGCGACCGGGACTCCTACCCCTATGGCTACACCTTC. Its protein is CASSPGDRDSYPYGYTF. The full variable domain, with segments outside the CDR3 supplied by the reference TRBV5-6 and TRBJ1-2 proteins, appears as DAGVTQSPTHLIKTRGQQVTLRCSPKSGHDTVSWYQQALGQGPQFIFQYYEEEERQRGNFPDRFSGHQFPNYSSELNVNALLLGDSALYLCASSPGDRDSYPYGYTFGSGTRLTVV.